This T cell receptor (beta chain) was sequenced during a study of cytomegalovirus exposure and HLA in healthy donors. Study-wide background: HLA-typed donors contributed 80 million or so unique TCRs, which were held in an early data release.

The PCR used 60 Vbeta and 13 Jbeta primers. This table comes from immunoSEQ multiplex PCR, and its TCRdb copy is limited to in-frame clones, with some not included. The sample lists about 140,000 clones, about three quarters occurring once. The study, taken as a whole, reports: Earlier analysis found most TCR beta V segments productive about 87% or about 30% of the time. The availability of immune exposure information extended only to CMV serostatus. Later on, a genetic analysis was performed. It linked a missense variant in DCLRE1C with V- and J-gene trimming of TCR beta.

As regards this clone: Its antigen is unidentified.

Sequenced material: PBMCs. This clonotype originated in a woman in her thirties or forties in good health and CMV-seronegative.

The CDR3 bases are TGTGCCACCAGCAGAGATCTACGGACTGAAGCTTTCTTT. Translating it yields CATSRDLRTEAFF. V usage is TRBV15 and J usage is TRBJ1-1; D remains ambiguous. Between the trimmed V and J ends, which lost 0 bases and 5 bases, there was a span of 7 bases. The CDR3 is 13 residues long. Germline V gene lookup returns CDR1 LNHNV and CDR2 YYDKDF (reference sequence).